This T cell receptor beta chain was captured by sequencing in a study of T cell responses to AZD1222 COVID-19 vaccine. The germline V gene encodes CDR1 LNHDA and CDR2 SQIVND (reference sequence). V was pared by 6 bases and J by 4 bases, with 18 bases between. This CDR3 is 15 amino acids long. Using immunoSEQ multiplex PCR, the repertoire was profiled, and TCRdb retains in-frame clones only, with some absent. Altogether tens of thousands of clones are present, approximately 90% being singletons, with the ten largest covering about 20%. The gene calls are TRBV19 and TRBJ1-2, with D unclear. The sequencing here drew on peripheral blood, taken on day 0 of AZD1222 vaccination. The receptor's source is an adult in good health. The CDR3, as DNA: TGTGCCAGTAGGGCACGTAGGGATGGTATCTATGGCTACACCTTC. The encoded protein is CASRARRDGIYGYTF.